This TCR beta chain derives from a study of early T cells in non-severe SARS-CoV-2 infection. Study overall: Sequencing was performed on bulk RNA from unsorted whole blood, leaving chains unpaired. The study, taken as a whole, reports: Clonotype matching in VDJdb favored anti-spike CD8 responses and did not capture private and CD4 specificities.

Per the germline V gene, CDR1 is SEHNR and CDR2 is FQNEAQ (reference sequence). The CDR3 length is 16 residues. After removal of 1 base from V and 3 bases from J, the junction contained 6 bases not matched to a gene. This clonotype has ten or more counts. Its antigen is not known. The TCR library protocol attached unique molecular identifiers to the individual cDNA molecules. One entry per CDR3 protein, called by TCRdb with MiXCR from the 5' RACE reads. In the table there are roughly 33,000 distinct CDR3 sequences, more than 4.5% of which are singletons. Sequenced sample: whole blood. The chain is built from TRBV7-9 and TRBJ2-1; the match to TRBD1 covers 7 bases. The sequence was collected from an adult who was a healthcare worker with PCR-confirmed SARS-CoV-2 infection or an uninfected control (not recorded which). The CDR3 protein is CASSLVRTGDYNEQFF. CDR3 bases: TGTGCCAGCAGCTTAGTTCGTACAGGGGACTACAATGAGCAGTTCTTC. The full variable domain, with the rest looked up from reference TRBV7-9 and TRBJ2-1, is DTGVSQNPRHKITKRGQNVTFRCDPISEHNRLYWYRQTLGQGPEFLTYFQNEAQLEKSRLLSDRFSAERPKGSFSTLEIQRTEQGDSAMYLCASSLVRTGDYNEQFFGPGTRLTVL.